This TCR beta chain was sequenced for a study of immune evolution from preneoplasia to lung adenocarcinoma. Resections took place in Japan or China from the mid-2010s to the late 2010s. The table came from immunoSEQ multiplex PCR; TCRdb's copy has only in-frame clones and leaves some out. The sample carries some 15,000 clones, around 80% recorded once. The V end lost 4 bases, the J end lost 3 bases, and 18 bases lay between the germline ends. Germline CDR1 MNHNY, CDR2 SVGAGI (reference sequence). The CDR3 is 16 residues long. The chain carries TRBV6-6 and TRBJ2-5; D possibly corresponds to TRBD2 (7 bases). The sample taken for sequencing was FFPE minimally invasive lung adenocarcinoma tissue. This receptor was taken from a person aged 65-85 years with lung adenocarcinoma. The CDR3 reads CASSLHGGAREETQYF. The CDR3 coding sequence is TGTGCCAGCAGTTTGCATGGGGGGGCGAGGGAAGAGACCCAGTACTTC.